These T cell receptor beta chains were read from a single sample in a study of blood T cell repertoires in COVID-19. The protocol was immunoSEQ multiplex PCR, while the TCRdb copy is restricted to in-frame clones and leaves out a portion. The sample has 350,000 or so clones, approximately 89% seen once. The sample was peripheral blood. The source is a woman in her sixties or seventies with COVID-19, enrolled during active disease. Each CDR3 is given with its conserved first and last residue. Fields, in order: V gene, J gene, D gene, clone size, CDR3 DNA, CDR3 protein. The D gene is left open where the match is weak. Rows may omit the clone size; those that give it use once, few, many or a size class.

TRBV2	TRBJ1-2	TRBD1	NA	TGTGCCCGCGAACAGGGGGAGAGGACCTATGGCTACACCTTC	CAREQGERTYGYTF
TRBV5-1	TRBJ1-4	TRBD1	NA	TGCGCCAGCAGCTTCGGGACAGCCGATGAAAAACTGTTTTTT	CASSFGTADEKLFF
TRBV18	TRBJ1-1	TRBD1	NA	TGTGCCAGCTCACCACCGACAGGGAGGAATGCTGAAGCTTTCTTT	CASSPPTGRNAEAFF
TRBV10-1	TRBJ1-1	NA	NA	TGCGCCAGCAGTGCGGACCAGGGTTTGAACACTGAAGCTTTCTTT	CASSADQGLNTEAFF
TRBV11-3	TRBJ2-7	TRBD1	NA	TGTGCCAGCAGCTTAGGGACAGGGGTAGCCTACGAGCAGTACTTC	CASSLGTGVAYEQYF
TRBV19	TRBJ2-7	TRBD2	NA	TGTGCCAGTAGTTCCCTGGGAGGGGCCGGTAACTACGAGCAGTACTTC	CASSSLGGAGNYEQYF
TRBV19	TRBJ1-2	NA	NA	TGTGCCAGTAACCCACGGGGGGATATTGATGGCTACACCTTC	CASNPRGDIDGYTF
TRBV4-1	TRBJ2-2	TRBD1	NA	TGCGCCAGCAGCCACACAGACAGGGACACCGGGGAGCTGTTTTTT	CASSHTDRDTGELFF
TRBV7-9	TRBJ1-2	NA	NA	TGTGCCAGCAGCTTAGGGGCGCGTGGCTACACCTTC	CASSLGARGYTF
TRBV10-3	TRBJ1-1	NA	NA	TGTGCCATCAGTGAGGAACAGGGAGTTGCTGAAGCTTTCTTT	CAISEEQGVAEAFF
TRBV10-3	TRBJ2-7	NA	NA	TGTGCCATCAGTGAAACAGGCACCTACGAGCAGTACTTC	CAISETGTYEQYF
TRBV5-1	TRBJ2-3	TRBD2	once	TGCGCCAGCAGCACGGGACTAGCGGGGGACACAGATACGCAGTATTTT	CASSTGLAGDTDTQYF
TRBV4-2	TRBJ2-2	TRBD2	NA	TGTGCCAGCAGCCAAGATCGGCTAGCGGGGGGCCAAGCGAACACCGGGGAGCTGTTTTTT	CASSQDRLAGGQANTGELFF
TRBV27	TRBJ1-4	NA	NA	TGTGCCAGCACCCCGACAGCAACTAATGAAAAACTGTTTTTT	CASTPTATNEKLFF
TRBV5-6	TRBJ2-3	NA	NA	TGTGCCAGCAGCTTGGAAGAGGGAAGTACGCAGTATTTT	CASSLEEGSTQYF
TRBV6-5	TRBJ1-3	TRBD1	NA	TGTGCCAGCAGTTACTGGTCACAGGGGACTGGAAACACCATATATTTT	CASSYWSQGTGNTIYF
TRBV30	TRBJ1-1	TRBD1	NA	TGTGCCTGGAGTGGGGGGACAGTGAACACTGAAGCTTTCTTT	CAWSGGTVNTEAFF
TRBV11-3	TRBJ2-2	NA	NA	TGTGCCAGCAGCTTTATAGCCGGGGAGCTGTTTTTT	CASSFIAGELFF
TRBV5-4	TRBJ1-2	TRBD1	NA	TGTGCCAGCCAGGGGGACGGGTGGAGCGACGGCTACACCTTC	CASQGDGWSDGYTF
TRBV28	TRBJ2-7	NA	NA	TGTGCCAGCGGAGTTAAAATCGAGCAGTACTTC	CASGVKIEQYF
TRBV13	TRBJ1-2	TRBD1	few	TGTGCCAGCAGGAATGAACGGGACAGGGGGCTCTATGGCTACACCTTC	CASRNERDRGLYGYTF
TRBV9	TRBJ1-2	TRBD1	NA	TGTGCCAGCAGCGTCCCAGGGGGGAACTATGGCTACACCTTC	CASSVPGGNYGYTF
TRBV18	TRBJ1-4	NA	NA	TGTGCCAGCTCGCAGCGCACGAATGAAAAACTGTTTTTT	CASSQRTNEKLFF
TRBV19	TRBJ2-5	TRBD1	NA	TGTGCCAGTAGTATCGACAGGGGAGAGACCCAGTACTTC	CASSIDRGETQYF
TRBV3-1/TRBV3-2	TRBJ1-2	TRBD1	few	TGTGCCAGCGGTTTCCCCACAGGGGGCATATATGGCTACACCTTC	CASGFPTGGIYGYTF
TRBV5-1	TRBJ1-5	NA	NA	TGCGCCAGCAGCCCCGAGTTAGGGGCGGATCAGCCCCAGCATTTT	CASSPELGADQPQHF
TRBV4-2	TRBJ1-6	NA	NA	TGTGCCAGCAGCCGCGCCAATTCACCCCTCCACTTT	CASSRANSPLHF
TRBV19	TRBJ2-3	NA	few	TGTGCCAGTAAAGGTCAGGGCACAGATACGCAGTATTTT	CASKGQGTDTQYF
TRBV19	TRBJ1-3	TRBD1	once	TGTGCCAGTAGTCCCGGGACAGTAGGAAACACCATATATTTT	CASSPGTVGNTIYF
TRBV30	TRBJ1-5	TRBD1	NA	TGTGCCTGGGGACAGGGGCTGGGGCCCCAGCATTTT	CAWGQGLGPQHF
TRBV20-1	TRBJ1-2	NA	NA	TGCAGTGCTAGTCGAGGGGGAGCCTATGGCTACACCTTC	CSASRGGAYGYTF
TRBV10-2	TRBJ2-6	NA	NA	TGCGCCAGCAGTGAGTTGAGGGTTGGGGCCAACGTCCTGACTTTC	CASSELRVGANVLTF